Presented here are 19 T cell receptor beta chains from one specimen sequenced in a study of blood T cell repertoires in COVID-19. Some clones are missing from TCRdb's copy, which holds only in-frame ones; the method was immunoSEQ multiplex PCR. The data hold tens of thousands of clones, with 85% observed a single time. The sequenced sample was peripheral blood. The receptor source for this set is a human donor with acute or convalescent COVID-19. The donor label of this sample is uncertain.

The chain combines TRBV11-2 with TRBJ2-3; 7 nucleotides match TRBD1. The CDR3 runs to 15 residues. The germline V gene encodes CDR1 SGHAT and CDR2 FQNNGV. The junction had 7 bases not matched to a gene; V was cut back by 4 bases and J by 3 bases. CDR3 in DNA: TGTGCCAGCAGCTCACCGGGACAGACGACAGATACGCAGTATTTT. Protein sequence: CASSSPGQTTDTQYF.

The chain is built from TRBV4-3 and TRBJ2-6; D ambiguous. The CDR3 loop spans 16 amino acids. Between the trimmed V and J ends, which lost 0 bases and 1 base, there was a span of 7 bases. In germline, CDR1 is LGHNA, CDR2 YSLEER. As DNA, the CDR3 is TGCGCCAGCAGCCAAGATGCGATATCTGGGGCCAACGTCCTGACTTTC. Protein sequence: CASSQDAISGANVLTF.

The chain couples TRBV4-3 to TRBJ1-1; D uncertain. This CDR3 has 15 amino acids. Trimming left V 0 bases short and J 4 bases short, with 12 bases between. The germline CDR1 and CDR2 sequences are LGHNA and YSLEER. This chain's CDR3 is CASSQDRPGSTEAFF. The CDR3 DNA is TGCGCCAGCAGCCAAGACAGGCCCGGATCCACTGAAGCTTTCTTT.

The chain links TRBV28 to TRBJ2-7; perhaps TRBD1 as D (5 bases). The length of the CDR3 is 15 residues. Germline V CDR1 and CDR2: MDHEN, SYDVKM. V was clipped by 4 bases and J by 7 bases, with 20 bases between them. The CDR3 region has the DNA TGTGCCAGCAGTTCTGAGCACACAGGTACTGGGGAGCAGTACTTC. Protein: CASSSEHTGTGEQYF.

This clone was seen a handful of times. The chain combines TRBV2 with TRBJ1-2; D uncertain. CDR1 and CDR2 from the germline V gene are SNHLY and FYNNEI. CDR3 length equals 12 residues. V shed 6 bases and J shed 4 bases, with 9 bases lying between them. Here the CDR3 reads CASSPRVYGYTF. DNA for the CDR3: TGTGCCAGCAGCCCCCGGGTCTATGGCTACACCTTC.

The count of this clone is one. J is TRBJ2-1 and V is TRBV24-1; unclear D gene. Trimming pared 4 bases from V and 4 bases from J, leaving 16 bases between. The CDR3 extends over 16 amino acids. CDR1 and CDR2 (germline): KGHDR, SFDVKD. CDR3: CATSDRVYNSYNEQFF. The CDR3 DNA sequence: TGTGCCACCAGTGACCGGGTCTACAATTCTTACAATGAGCAGTTCTTC.

V is TRBV19 and J is TRBJ1-2; D might be TRBD1 (6 bases). Trimming pared 6 bases from V and 0 bases from J, leaving 11 bases between. The CDR3 is 14 amino acids. The germline gives CDR1 LNHDA, CDR2 SQIVND (reference sequence). The CDR3 loop reads CASSKDSTNYGYTF. For the CDR3, the DNA is TGTGCCAGTAGCAAGGACAGCACTAACTATGGCTACACCTTC.

The chain couples TRBV30 to TRBJ1-2; D possibly corresponds to TRBD1 (6 bases). From germline, CDR1 is GTSNPN and CDR2 SVGIG (reference sequence). Trimming removed 3 bases at V and 5 bases at J, with 16 bases between. The CDR3 has 14 amino acids. The DNA for the CDR3 is TGTGCCTGGAGCAAAGGGGGGGATGTATATGGCTACACCTTC. Translation gives CAWSKGGDVYGYTF.

The chain is built from TRBV12-3 or TRBV12-4 and TRBJ1-2; D unclear. The CDR3 consists of 13 residues. The V gene lost 7 bases and the J gene lost 4 bases, with 13 bases spanning the gap. As DNA, the CDR3 is TGTGCCAGCACCCCCGGCGGGCGCTATGGCTACACCTTC. Protein sequence: CASTPGGRYGYTF.

The chain couples TRBV15 to TRBJ1-3; unclear D gene. Germline values: CDR1 LNHNV, CDR2 YYDKDF (reference sequence). V lost 1 base, J lost 0 bases, and 10 bases lay in between. The CDR3 is made up of 16 amino acids. The CDR3 spells CATSRAGGFSGNTIYF. For the CDR3, the DNA is TGTGCCACCAGCAGAGCGGGAGGGTTCTCTGGAAACACCATATATTTT.

This clone was counted a few times. The rearrangement joins TRBV20-1 to TRBJ2-1; unclear D gene. Trimming stripped 0 bases from V and 10 bases from J, with 7 bases between. CDR1 is DFQATT, CDR2 SNEGSKA, per germline (reference sequence). The CDR3 is 11 residues long. The DNA of the CDR3 is TGCAGTGCTAGAGACCAACTGGAGCAGTTCTTC. Protein product: CSARDQLEQFF.

The gene calls are TRBV6-1 and TRBJ1-4; D remains unclear. The CDR3 length is 18 residues. The V gene's germline CDR1 is MNHNS and CDR2 SASEGT. V dropped 2 bases and J dropped 0 bases, with 16 bases sitting between them. CDR3 amino acids: CASSESVTGFATNEKLFF. In DNA form, the CDR3 reads TGTGCCAGCAGTGAATCTGTGACGGGTTTTGCAACTAATGAAAAACTGTTTTTT.

The sample holds one count of this clone. V usage is TRBV7-2 and J usage is TRBJ2-3, with TRBD2 identical over 11 bases. The V gene end was trimmed by 2 bases and the J gene end by 4 bases; junction bases not matched to a gene: 5. The CDR3 runs to 16 residues. Germline V gene sequence: CDR1 SGHTA, CDR2 FQGNSA. In DNA form, the CDR3 reads TGTGCCAGCAGCTTATTAGCGGGGGGGGGTCCAGATACGCAGTATTTT. Its translation: CASSLLAGGGPDTQYF.

This sequence joins TRBV5-8 and TRBJ2-5; 7 bases line up with TRBD1. CDR3 length: 14 amino acids. V dropped 0 bases and J dropped 1; count of bases not matched to a gene: 0. CDR1 is SGHTS, CDR2 YDEGEE, per germline. The CDR3 sequence is CASSLGDSQETQYF. The CDR3 bases are TGTGCCAGCAGCTTGGGGGACAGCCAAGAGACCCAGTACTTC.

In its sample, this clone was seen a few times. This chain uses TRBV27 with TRBJ2-1; TRBD2 matches 10 bases. Per the germline V gene, CDR1 is MNHEY and CDR2 is SMNVEV (reference sequence). Unmatched junction bases numbered 13, after V lost 5 bases and J lost 6 bases. This CDR3 is built from 17 residues. This CDR3 is CASSPGLASFISNEQFF. CDR3 bases: TGTGCCAGCAGTCCGGGACTAGCGTCCTTCATATCCAATGAGCAGTTCTTC.

The rearrangement uses TRBV9 and TRBJ1-1; D may be TRBD1 (5 bases). The CDR3 has 15 amino acids. Between the trimmed V and J ends, which lost 4 bases and 3 bases, there was a span of 16 bases. CDR1 SGDLS and CDR2 YYNGEE come from the germline V gene. The CDR3 sequence: CASSFSSGAHTEAFF. CDR3 nucleotide sequence: TGTGCCAGCAGCTTCTCGTCTGGGGCTCACACTGAAGCTTTCTTT. The full variable domain, its missing parts supplied by reference TRBV9 and TRBJ1-1, is DSGVTQTPKHLITATGQRVTLRCSPRSGDLSVYWYQQSLDQGLQFLIQYYNGEERAKGNILERFSAQQFPDLHSELNLSSLELGDSALYFCASSFSSGAHTEAFFGQGTRLTVV.

The chain couples TRBV4-3 to TRBJ2-3, with 13 bases lining up with TRBD2. The V segment lost 3 bases and the J segment 6 bases; nucleotides outside the gene matches: 3. This CDR3 is 15 amino acids long. The germline V gene has CDR1 LGHNA and CDR2 YSLEER. CDR3 sequence: CASSHTSGREDTQYF. In DNA, the CDR3 is TGCGCCAGCAGCCATACTAGCGGGAGGGAGGATACGCAGTATTTT.

This clone was detected only a few times. The J gene is TRBJ1-1, the V gene TRBV4-3, with TRBD1 matching 10 bases. The germline gives CDR1 LGHNA, CDR2 YSLEER. The ends lost 1 base at V and 2 bases at J; junction bases unmatched: 7. The CDR3 totals 17 residues. For the CDR3, the DNA is TGCGCCAGCAGCCAAGTTCGGACAGGGGGTTTTAACACTGAAGCTTTCTTT. Amino acids: CASSQVRTGGFNTEAFF.

V and J are TRBV13 and TRBJ2-3; D is ambiguous. Germline CDR1 is PRHDT and CDR2 is FYEKMQ (reference sequence). V was cut by 1 base and J by 6 bases, with 5 bases left in between. The CDR3 has 12 amino acids. The CDR3 sequence is CASSLAGDTQYF. CDR3 DNA: TGTGCCAGCAGCTTAGCCGGGGATACGCAGTATTTT. The full variable domain, its missing parts supplied by reference TRBV13 and TRBJ2-3, is AAGVIQSPRHLIKEKRETATLKCYPIPRHDTVYWYQQGPGQDPQFLISFYEKMQSDKGSIPDRFSAQQFSDYHSELNMSSLELGDSALYFCASSLAGDTQYFGPGTRLTVL.